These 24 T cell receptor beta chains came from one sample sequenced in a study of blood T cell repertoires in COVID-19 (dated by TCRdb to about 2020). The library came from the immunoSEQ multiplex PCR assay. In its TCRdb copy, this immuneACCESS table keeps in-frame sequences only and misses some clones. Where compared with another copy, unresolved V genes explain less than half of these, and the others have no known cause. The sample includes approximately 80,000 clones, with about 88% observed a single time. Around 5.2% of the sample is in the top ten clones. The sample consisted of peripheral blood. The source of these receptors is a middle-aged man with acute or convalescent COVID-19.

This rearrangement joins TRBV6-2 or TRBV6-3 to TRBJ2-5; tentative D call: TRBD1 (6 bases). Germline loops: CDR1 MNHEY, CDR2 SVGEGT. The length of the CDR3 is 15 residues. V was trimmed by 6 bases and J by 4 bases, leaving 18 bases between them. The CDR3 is CASSFEPGAGETQYF. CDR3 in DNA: TGTGCCAGCAGCTTCGAACCAGGGGCAGGAGAGACCCAGTACTTC.

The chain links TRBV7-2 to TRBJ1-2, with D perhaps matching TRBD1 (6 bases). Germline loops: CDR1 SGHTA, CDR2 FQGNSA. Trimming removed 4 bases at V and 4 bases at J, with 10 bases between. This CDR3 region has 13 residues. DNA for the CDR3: TGTGCCAGCAGCTACGGGGGGGCCTATGGCTACACCTTC. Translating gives CASSYGGAYGYTF.

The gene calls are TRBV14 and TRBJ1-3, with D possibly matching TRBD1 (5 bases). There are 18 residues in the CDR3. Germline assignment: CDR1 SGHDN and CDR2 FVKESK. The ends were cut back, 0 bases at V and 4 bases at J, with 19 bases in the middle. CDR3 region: CASSQDPFPGETGNTIYF. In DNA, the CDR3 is TGTGCCAGCAGCCAAGATCCTTTCCCGGGGGAGACGGGAAACACCATATATTTT. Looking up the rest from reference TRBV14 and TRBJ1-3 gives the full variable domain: EAGVTQFPSHSVIEKGQTVTLRCDPISGHDNLYWYRRVMGKEIKFLLHFVKESKQDESGMPNNRFLAERTGGTYSTLKVQPAELEDSGVYFCASSQDPFPGETGNTIYFGEGSWLTVV.

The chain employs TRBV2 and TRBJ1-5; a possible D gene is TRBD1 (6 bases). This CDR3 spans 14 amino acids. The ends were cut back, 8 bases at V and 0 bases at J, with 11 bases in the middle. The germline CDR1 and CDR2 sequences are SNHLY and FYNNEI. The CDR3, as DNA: TGTGCCAGCTCAGTACAGGGTAGCAATCAGCCCCAGCATTTT. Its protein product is CASSVQGSNQPQHF.

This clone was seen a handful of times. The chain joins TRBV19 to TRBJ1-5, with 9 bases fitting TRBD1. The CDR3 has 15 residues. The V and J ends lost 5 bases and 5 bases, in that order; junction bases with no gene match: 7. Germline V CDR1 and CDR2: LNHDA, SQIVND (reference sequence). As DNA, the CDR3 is TGTGCCAGTAGTGGGGACAGGGTTGGAGATCAGCCCCAGCATTTT. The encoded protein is CASSGDRVGDQPQHF.

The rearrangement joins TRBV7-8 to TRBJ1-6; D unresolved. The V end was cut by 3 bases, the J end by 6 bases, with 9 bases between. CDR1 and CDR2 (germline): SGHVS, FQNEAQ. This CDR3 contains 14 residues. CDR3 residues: CASSFNSVNSPLHF. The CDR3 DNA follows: TGTGCCAGCAGCTTTAATAGCGTTAATTCACCCCTCCACTTT. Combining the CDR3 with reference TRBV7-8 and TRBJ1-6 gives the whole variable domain GAGVSQSPRYKVAKRGQDVALRCDPISGHVSLFWYQQALGQGPEFLTYFQNEAQLDKSGLPSDRFFAERPEGSVSTLKIQRTQQEDSAVYLCASSFNSVNSPLHFGNGTRLTVT.

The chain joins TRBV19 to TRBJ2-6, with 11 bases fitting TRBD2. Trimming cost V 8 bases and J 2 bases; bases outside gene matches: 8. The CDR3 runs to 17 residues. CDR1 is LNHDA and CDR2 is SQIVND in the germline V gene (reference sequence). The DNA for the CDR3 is TGTGCCAGTCGGAAACTAGCGGGAGAGGCTGGGGCCAACGTCCTGACTTTC. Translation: CASRKLAGEAGANVLTF.

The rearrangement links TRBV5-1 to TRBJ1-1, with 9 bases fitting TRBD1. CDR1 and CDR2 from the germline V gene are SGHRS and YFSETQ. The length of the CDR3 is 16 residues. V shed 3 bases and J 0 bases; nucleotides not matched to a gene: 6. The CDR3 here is CASSWGTGRMNTEAFF. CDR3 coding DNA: TGCGCCAGCAGCTGGGGGACAGGGCGGATGAACACTGAAGCTTTCTTT.

The CDR3 DNA reads as TGCAGCGTCATTCCGGGACAGGGGGCCACAGATACGCAGTATTTT. This codes for CSVIPGQGATDTQYF. V gene TRBV29-1 combines with J gene TRBJ2-3; 12 bases match TRBD1. This CDR3 spans 15 amino acids. V shed 6 bases, J shed 2 bases, and the junction held 6 bases outside the gene matches. The V gene's germline CDR1 is SQVTM and CDR2 ANQGSEA.

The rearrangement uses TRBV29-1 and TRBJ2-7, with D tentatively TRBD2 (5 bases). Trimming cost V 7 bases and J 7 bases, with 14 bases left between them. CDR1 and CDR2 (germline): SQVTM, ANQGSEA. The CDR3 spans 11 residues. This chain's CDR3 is CSALQTGEQYF. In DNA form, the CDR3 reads TGCAGCGCACTGCAGACGGGGGAGCAGTACTTC.

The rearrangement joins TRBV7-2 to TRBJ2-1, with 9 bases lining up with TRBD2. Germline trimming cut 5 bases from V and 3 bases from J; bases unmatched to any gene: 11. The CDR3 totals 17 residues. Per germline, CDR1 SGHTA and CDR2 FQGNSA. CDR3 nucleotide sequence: TGTGCCAGCAGCCCACTAAACTCAGCGGGGGGCTACAATGAGCAGTTCTTC. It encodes CASSPLNSAGGYNEQFF. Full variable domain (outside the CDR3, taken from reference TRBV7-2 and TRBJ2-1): GAGVSQSPSNKVTEKGKDVELRCDPISGHTALYWYRQSLGQGLEFLIYFQGNSAPDKSGLPSDRFSAERTGGSVSTLTIQRTQQEDSAVYLCASSPLNSAGGYNEQFFGPGTRLTVL.

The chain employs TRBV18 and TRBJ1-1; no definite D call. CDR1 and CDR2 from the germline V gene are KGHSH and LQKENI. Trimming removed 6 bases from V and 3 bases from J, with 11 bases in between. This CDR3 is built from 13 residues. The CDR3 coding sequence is TGTGCCAGCTCGACCAGAACAGACACTGAAGCTTTCTTT. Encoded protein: CASSTRTDTEAFF.

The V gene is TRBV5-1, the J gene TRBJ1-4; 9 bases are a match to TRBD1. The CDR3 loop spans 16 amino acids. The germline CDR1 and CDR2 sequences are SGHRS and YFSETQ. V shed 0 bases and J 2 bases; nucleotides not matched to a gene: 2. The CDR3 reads CASSLGGQGTNEKLFF. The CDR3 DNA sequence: TGCGCCAGCAGCTTGGGAGGACAGGGGACTAATGAAAAACTGTTTTTT.

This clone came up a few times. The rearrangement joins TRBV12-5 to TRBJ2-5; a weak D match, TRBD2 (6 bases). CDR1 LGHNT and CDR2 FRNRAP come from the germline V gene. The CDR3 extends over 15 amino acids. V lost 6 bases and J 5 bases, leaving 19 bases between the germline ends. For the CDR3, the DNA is TGTGCTAGTGGCTCTCCCACTAGCTGGAGTGAGACCCAGTACTTC. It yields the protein CASGSPTSWSETQYF.

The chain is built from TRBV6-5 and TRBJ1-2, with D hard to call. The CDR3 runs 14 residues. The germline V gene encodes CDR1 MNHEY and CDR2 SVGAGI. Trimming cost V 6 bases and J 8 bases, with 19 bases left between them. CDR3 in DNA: TGTGCCAGCAGCCTAGCCCCGAGGGTGGAAGGCTACACCTTC. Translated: CASSLAPRVEGYTF.

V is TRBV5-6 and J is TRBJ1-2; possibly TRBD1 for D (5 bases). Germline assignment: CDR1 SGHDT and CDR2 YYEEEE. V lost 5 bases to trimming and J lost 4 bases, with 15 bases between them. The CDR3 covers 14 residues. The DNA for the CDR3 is TGTGCCAGCAGAAGACAAGGGGATGTCTATGGCTACACCTTC. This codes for CASRRQGDVYGYTF.

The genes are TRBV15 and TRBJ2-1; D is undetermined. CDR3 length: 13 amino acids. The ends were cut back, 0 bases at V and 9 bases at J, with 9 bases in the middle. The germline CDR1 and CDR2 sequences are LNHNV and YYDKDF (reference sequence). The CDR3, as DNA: TGTGCCACCAGCAGAGATAAGTACGGTGAGCAGTTCTTC. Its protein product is CATSRDKYGEQFF.

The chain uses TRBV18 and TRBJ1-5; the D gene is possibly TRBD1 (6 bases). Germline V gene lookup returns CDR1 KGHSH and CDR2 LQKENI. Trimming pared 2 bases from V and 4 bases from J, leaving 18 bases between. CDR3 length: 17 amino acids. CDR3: CASSPGRGSNRNQPQHF. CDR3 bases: TGTGCCAGCTCACCAGGCAGGGGAAGCAATAGGAATCAGCCCCAGCATTTT.

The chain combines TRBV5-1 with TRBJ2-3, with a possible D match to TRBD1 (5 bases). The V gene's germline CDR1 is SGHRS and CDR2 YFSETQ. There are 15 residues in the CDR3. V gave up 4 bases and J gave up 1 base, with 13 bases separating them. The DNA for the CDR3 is TGCGCCAGCAGCGTAGGACAACCTGGCACAGATACGCAGTATTTT. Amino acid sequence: CASSVGQPGTDTQYF.

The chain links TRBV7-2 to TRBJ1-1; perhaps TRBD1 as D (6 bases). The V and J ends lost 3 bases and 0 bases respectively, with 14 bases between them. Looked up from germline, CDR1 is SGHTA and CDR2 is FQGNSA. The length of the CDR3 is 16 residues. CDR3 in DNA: TGTGCCAGCAGCTTTTCCAGGGGTTTGGTGAACACTGAAGCTTTCTTT. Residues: CASSFSRGLVNTEAFF.

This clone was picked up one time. The CDR3 reads CASSKRLAGCTYEQYF. For the CDR3, the DNA is TGTGCCAGCAGCAAACGCCTAGCGGGTTGTACCTACGAGCAGTACTTC. The rearrangement links TRBV21-1 to TRBJ2-7; TRBD2, the D gene given by the table, was not confirmed from the DNA. TRBV21-1 counts as a pseudogene. This CDR3 has 16 residues.

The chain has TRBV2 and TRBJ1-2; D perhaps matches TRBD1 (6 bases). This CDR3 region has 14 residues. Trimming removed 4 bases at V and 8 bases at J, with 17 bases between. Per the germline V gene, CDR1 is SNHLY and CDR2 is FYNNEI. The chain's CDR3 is CASSATGSGDGYTF. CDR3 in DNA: TGTGCCAGCAGTGCCACAGGGAGCGGAGACGGCTACACCTTC.

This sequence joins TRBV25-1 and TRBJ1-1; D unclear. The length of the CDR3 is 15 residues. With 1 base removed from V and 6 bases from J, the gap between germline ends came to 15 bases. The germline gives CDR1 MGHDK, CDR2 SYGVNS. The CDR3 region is CASSESRWGSAEAFF. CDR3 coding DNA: TGTGCCAGCAGTGAATCCAGGTGGGGTAGCGCTGAAGCTTTCTTT.

Here the CDR3 DNA reads TGTGCCAGCAAACAGGGAGTCTCCTACGAGCAGTACTTC. This codes for CASKQGVSYEQYF. The chain uses TRBV12-3 or TRBV12-4 and TRBJ2-7, with D possibly TRBD1 on 6 matching bases. The CDR3 has 13 residues. Deletions cut 7 bases from V and 0 bases from J, with 10 bases between.